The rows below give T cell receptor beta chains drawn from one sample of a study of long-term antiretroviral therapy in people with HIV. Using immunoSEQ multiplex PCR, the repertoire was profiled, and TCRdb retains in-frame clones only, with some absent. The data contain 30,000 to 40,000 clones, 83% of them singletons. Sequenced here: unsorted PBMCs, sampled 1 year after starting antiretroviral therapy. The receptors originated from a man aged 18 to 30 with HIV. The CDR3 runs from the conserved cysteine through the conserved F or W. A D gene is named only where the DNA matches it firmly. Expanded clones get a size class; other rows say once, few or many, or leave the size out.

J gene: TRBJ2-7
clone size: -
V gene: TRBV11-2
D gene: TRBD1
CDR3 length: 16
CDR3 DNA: TGTGCCAGCAGCTCGTCCGACAGGGGAGGTGGCTACGAGCAGTACTTC
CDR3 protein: CASSSSDRGGGYEQYF

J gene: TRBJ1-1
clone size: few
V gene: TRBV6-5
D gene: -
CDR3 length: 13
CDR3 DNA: TGTGCCAGCAGTTACCCAGGGATCACTGAAGCTTTCTTT
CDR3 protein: CASSYPGITEAFF

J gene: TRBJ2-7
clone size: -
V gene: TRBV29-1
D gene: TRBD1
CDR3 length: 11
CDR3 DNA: TGCAGCGTCCTGACAGGGTACGAGCAGTACTTC
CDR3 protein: CSVLTGYEQYF

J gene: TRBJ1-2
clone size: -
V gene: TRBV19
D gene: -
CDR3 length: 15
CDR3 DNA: TGTGCCAGTAGTACCGATACCGACAGACTTCGGGGCTACACCTTC
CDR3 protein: CASSTDTDRLRGYTF

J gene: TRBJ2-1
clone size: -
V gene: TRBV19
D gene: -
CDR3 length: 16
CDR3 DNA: TGTGCCAGTAGTAGTCGCACGGGGCTCGGGGGCAATGAGCAGTTCTTC
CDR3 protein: CASSSRTGLGGNEQFF

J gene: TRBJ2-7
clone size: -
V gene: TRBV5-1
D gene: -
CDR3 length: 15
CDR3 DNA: TGCGCCAGCAGCTTGGATCGGTTAAACTCCTACGAGCAGTACTTC
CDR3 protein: CASSLDRLNSYEQYF

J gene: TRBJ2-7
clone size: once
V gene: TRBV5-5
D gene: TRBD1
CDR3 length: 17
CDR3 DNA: TGTGCCAGCAGCACCGCCCCAAACCGGGACAGCACCTACGAGCAGTACTTC
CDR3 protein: CASSTAPNRDSTYEQYF

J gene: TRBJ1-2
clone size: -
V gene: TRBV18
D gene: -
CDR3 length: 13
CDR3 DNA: TGTGCCAGCTCACCAAGACCAGCTTATGGCTACACCTTC
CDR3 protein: CASSPRPAYGYTF

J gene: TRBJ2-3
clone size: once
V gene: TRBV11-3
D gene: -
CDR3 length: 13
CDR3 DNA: TGTGCCAGCAGTGCCTCCGAGCAGGATACGCAGTATTTT
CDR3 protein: CASSASEQDTQYF

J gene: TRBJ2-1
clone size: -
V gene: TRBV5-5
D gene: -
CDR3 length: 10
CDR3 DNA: TGTGCCAGCAGCTTTGGGGAGCAGTTCTTC
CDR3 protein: CASSFGEQFF